These 17 T cell receptor beta chains originate from one sample sequenced in a study of shared clonotypes between healthy human individuals. Libraries were prepared by immunoSEQ multiplex PCR; TCRdb keeps only in-frame clonotypes and omits some of them. This sample yields fewer than 1.4 million clones, of which about four fifths are seen a single time; 0.6% to 0.75% belongs to the top ten. Material for sequencing was memory CD4+ T cells from PBMCs. Subset meaning: CD45RA-negative fraction. The receptors shown here come from a man aged 18-30 years in good health. Some clones in this sample may be carry-over from other donors' samples.

The genes are TRBV5-1 and TRBJ1-2; D is ambiguous. This CDR3 comprises 16 residues. The V gene's germline CDR1 is SGHRS and CDR2 YFSETQ. Trimming shortened V by 0 bases and J by 8 bases, and 20 bases separated the two germline ends. The CDR3 region has the DNA TGCGCCAGCAGCTTGGTGGGAACCACACGGTTTAACGGCTACACCTTC. This translates into CASSLVGTTRFNGYTF.

The chain joins TRBV20-1 to TRBJ2-1, with D possibly called TRBD1 or TRBD2 (6 bases each). The CDR3 sequence is 11 residues long. The V and J ends lost 6 bases and 10 bases respectively, with 13 bases between them. Germline-derived CDR1 and CDR2 are DFQATT and SNEGSKA (reference sequence). The CDR3 loop reads CSAEGTSEQFF. In nucleotides, the CDR3 is TGCAGTGCGGAGGGGACATCCGAGCAGTTCTTC.

This clone was picked up one time. The chain carries TRBV6-6 and TRBJ2-7; D gene unclear. Germline V gives CDR1 MNHNY, CDR2 SVGAGI (reference sequence). The CDR3 consists of 14 residues. With 5 bases removed from V and 7 bases from J, the gap between germline ends came to 18 bases. CDR3 sequence: CASSVDIGLREQYF. CDR3 DNA sequence: TGTGCCAGCAGTGTTGACATTGGTTTGAGGGAGCAGTACTTC.

The chain uses TRBV5-1 and TRBJ2-3; D assignment may be TRBD1 or TRBD2 (5 bases each). This CDR3 has 16 amino acids. The ends were cut back, 4 bases at V and 6 bases at J, with 21 bases in the middle. Germline V gene lookup returns CDR1 SGHRS and CDR2 YFSETQ. The CDR3: CASSRDGAFLSDTQYF. The CDR3 nucleotides read TGCGCCAGCAGCCGGGACGGAGCCTTCCTATCGGATACGCAGTATTTT.

The table lists this clone with a few counts. The gene calls are TRBV28 and TRBJ1-1, with no clear D. The CDR3 loop spans 15 amino acids. Per germline, CDR1 MDHEN and CDR2 SYDVKM. V lost 5 bases and J 0 bases, leaving 13 bases between the germline ends. Written as DNA, the CDR3 is TGTGCCAGCAGTCCCCCGCAGGCCGTGAACACTGAAGCTTTCTTT. This codes for CASSPPQAVNTEAFF. Using reference TRBV28 and TRBJ1-1 for the parts outside the CDR3, the full variable domain is DVKVTQSSRYLVKRTGEKVFLECVQDMDHENMFWYRQDPGLGLRLIYFSYDVKMKEKGDIPEGYSVSREKKERFSLILESASTNQTSMYLCASSPPQAVNTEAFFGQGTRLTVV.

J is TRBJ1-2 and V is TRBV28; 7 bases agree with TRBD1. The germline gives CDR1 MDHEN, CDR2 SYDVKM. Trimming cost V 4 bases and J 6 bases; bases outside gene matches: 8. CDR3 length equals 14 residues. CDR3 loop: CASSYEGARNGYTF. The CDR3 DNA reads as TGTGCCAGCAGTTACGAGGGGGCGCGGAATGGCTACACCTTC.

This rearrangement joins TRBV27 to TRBJ2-7; D is unclear. This CDR3 comprises 13 residues. Trimming removed 4 bases at V and 4 bases at J, with 11 bases between. Per germline, CDR1 MNHEY and CDR2 SMNVEV (reference sequence). In DNA, the CDR3 is TGTGCCAGCAGTTCACCCTTTAGGTACGAGCAGTACTTC. This gives the protein CASSSPFRYEQYF.

The chain links TRBV28 to TRBJ1-6, with 9 bases fitting TRBD1. V was clipped by 4 bases and J by 9 bases; unmatched bases: 4. This CDR3 is built from 14 residues. CDR1 and CDR2 (germline): MDHEN, SYDVKM. The CDR3 reads CASSSGQGGSPLHF. Here the CDR3 DNA reads TGTGCCAGCAGTTCGGGACAGGGTGGTTCACCCCTCCACTTT. Combining the CDR3 with reference TRBV28 and TRBJ1-6 gives the whole variable domain DVKVTQSSRYLVKRTGEKVFLECVQDMDHENMFWYRQDPGLGLRLIYFSYDVKMKEKGDIPEGYSVSREKKERFSLILESASTNQTSMYLCASSSGQGGSPLHFGNGTRLTVT.

Of note for this clone: A much larger clone lies a single base off, so this may be a read error. This sample includes further DNA sequences coding for the same CDR3. CDR3 region: CSVGTGGVYGYTF. The CDR3 nucleotides are TGCAGCGTCGGGACGGGGGGGGTGTATGGCTACACCTTC. The genes are TRBV29-1 and TRBJ1-2, with D possibly being TRBD1 (5 bases). Germline loops: CDR1 SQVTM, CDR2 ANQGSEA. This CDR3 is 13 amino acids long. V was trimmed by 6 bases and J by 5 bases, leaving 16 bases between them.

The rearrangement joins TRBV4-3 to TRBJ1-5, with D uncertain. Germline V gene data show CDR1 as LGHNA and CDR2 as YSLEER. This CDR3 is built from 16 residues. V shed 1 base and J shed 3 bases, with 13 bases lying between them. CDR3 amino acids: CASSQGLTLPNQPQHF. Written as DNA, the CDR3 is TGCGCCAGCAGCCAAGGTCTCACGCTCCCCAATCAGCCCCAGCATTTT.

The genes are TRBV27 and TRBJ2-1, with 11 bases that match TRBD1. The CDR3 is made up of 14 amino acids. J lost 9 bases, V lost 2 bases, and 3 bases had no gene match. Germline assignment: CDR1 MNHEY and CDR2 SMNVEV (reference sequence). The CDR3 reads CASSLGQGAGEQFF. The CDR3 DNA sequence: TGTGCCAGCAGTTTAGGACAGGGGGCCGGTGAGCAGTTCTTC.

The chain couples TRBV6-1 to TRBJ2-1, with D tentatively TRBD1 (5 bases). Germline CDR1 MNHNS, CDR2 SASEGT. The CDR3 contains 14 residues. Trimming removed 2 bases at V and 2 bases at J, with 7 bases between. Here the CDR3 DNA reads TGTGCCAGCAGTGAAAGGGGTACCTACAATGAGCAGTTCTTC. Its protein is CASSERGTYNEQFF.

The V call is TRBV5-4, the J call TRBJ2-3, with 14 nucleotides matching TRBD2. V lost 5 bases and J lost 6; bases outside the gene matches: 14. Germline V gene lookup returns CDR1 SGHNT and CDR2 YYREEE (reference sequence). CDR3 length: 18 residues. In nucleotides, the CDR3 is TGTGCCAGCAGTCTGGGACTAGCGGGAGTATTTCTAAGGGATACGCAGTATTTT. Its translation is CASSLGLAGVFLRDTQYF.

V gene TRBV5-1 combines with J gene TRBJ2-5; tentative D call: TRBD1 (5 bases). The germline CDR1 and CDR2 sequences are SGHRS and YFSETQ. This CDR3 is 13 amino acids long. V was shortened by 4 bases and J by 4 bases, with 11 bases between the two germline ends. CDR3 loop: CASSPIDRETQYF. The CDR3 DNA sequence: TGCGCCAGCAGCCCCATAGACAGAGAGACCCAGTACTTC. Using reference TRBV5-1 and TRBJ2-5 for the parts outside the CDR3, the full variable domain is KAGVTQTPRYLIKTRGQQVTLSCSPISGHRSVSWYQQTPGQGLQFLFEYFSETQRNKGNFPGRFSGRQFSNSRSEMNVSTLELGDSALYLCASSPIDRETQYFGPGTRLLVL.

The chain links TRBV7-8 to TRBJ2-1; D unclear. Trimming took 1 base from V and 0 from J, leaving 7 bases between them. From germline, CDR1 is SGHVS and CDR2 FQNEAQ. This CDR3 is 15 amino acids long. The CDR3 DNA reads TGTGCCAGCAGCTTAGGACTCATCTCCTACAATGAGCAGTTCTTC. Its protein product is CASSLGLISYNEQFF.

Worth noting for this clone: This could be a read error, since a much larger clone is one nucleotide away. The chain recombines TRBV5-6 with TRBJ1-2; no definite D call. CDR1 and CDR2 (germline): SGHDT, YYEEEE. Between the trimmed V and J ends, which lost 0 bases and 4 bases, there was a span of 7 bases. The CDR3 is 13 amino acids. The CDR3 region is CASSLAASYGYTF. CDR3 nucleotides: TGTGCCAGCAGCTTGGCGGCCAGCTATGGCTACACCTTC.

As regards this clone: The sample holds other DNA sequences that translate to the same CDR3. This CDR3 reads CASSLNPGTDTQYF. The CDR3 bases are TGTGCCAGCAGCTTAAACCCAGGCACAGATACGCAGTATTTT. The chain combines TRBV7-3 with TRBJ2-3; D gene uncertain. V gave up 1 base and J gave up 1 base, with 6 bases separating them. The CDR3 runs to 14 residues. Germline V gene sequence: CDR1 SGHTA, CDR2 FQGTGA.